This T cell receptor beta chain is drawn from a study of blood T cell repertoires in COVID-19. Study at large: Specimens from acute and convalescent COVID-19 originated in the United States, Italy and Spain. The analysed material was cDNA or gDNA that came from T cells, B-cell-depleted T cells, or PBMCs.

Germline lookup yields CDR1 MDHEN and CDR2 SYDVKM. The CDR3 sequence is 13 residues long. Trimming pared 8 bases from V and 7 bases from J, leaving 12 bases between. In the original analysis: Researchers report that nucleated cell counts were estimated from reference gene primer amplification. Profiling relied on immunoSEQ multiplex PCR, and the TCRdb table lists in-frame clones only, not all of them. Clone size and V and J calls were adopted from that table, with D and trimming inferred from the DNA. This sample carries fewer than 250,000 clones, around 84% of them seen once, and the ten largest clones take approximately 19%.

This clonotype was obtained from a human donor in a cohort sampled during active COVID-19. Sequences were obtained from peripheral blood. The chain carries TRBV28 and TRBJ1-6, with D possibly being TRBD1 (6 bases). CDR3 loop: CASQGRGNSPLHF. The CDR3 DNA follows: TGTGCCAGCCAGGGGAGAGGAAATTCACCCCTCCACTTT. Filled out from reference TRBV28 and TRBJ1-6, the complete variable domain reads DVKVTQSSRYLVKRTGEKVFLECVQDMDHENMFWYRQDPGLGLRLIYFSYDVKMKEKGDIPEGYSVSREKKERFSLILESASTNQTSMYLCASQGRGNSPLHFGNGTRLTVT.